This T cell receptor beta chain was captured in a study of T-cell reconstitution after alpha-beta-depleted transplantation in children. The germline V and J ends were trimmed by 2 bases and 0 bases, with 8 bases remaining between them. This CDR3 region has 13 residues. Germline assignment: CDR1 DFQATT and CDR2 SNEGSKA (reference sequence). In this sample, this clonotype turned up many times. As it was prepared, the TCRbeta library received unique molecular identifiers. Each CDR3 protein gets one entry after TCRdb re-called the PCR reads with MiXCR. The table includes about 600,000 distinct CDR3 sequences, over 9.5% detected once.

The chain is built from TRBV20-1 and TRBJ2-7; D is undetermined. This material consisted of PBMCs from the stem cell graft donor, taken from the stem cell graft. The clonotype originates from a human donor who donated a stem cell graft to a child with acute myeloid leukemia. CDR3 coding DNA: TGCAGTGCTAGATCGACGGCCTCCTACGAGCAGTACTTC. This codes for CSARSTASYEQYF.